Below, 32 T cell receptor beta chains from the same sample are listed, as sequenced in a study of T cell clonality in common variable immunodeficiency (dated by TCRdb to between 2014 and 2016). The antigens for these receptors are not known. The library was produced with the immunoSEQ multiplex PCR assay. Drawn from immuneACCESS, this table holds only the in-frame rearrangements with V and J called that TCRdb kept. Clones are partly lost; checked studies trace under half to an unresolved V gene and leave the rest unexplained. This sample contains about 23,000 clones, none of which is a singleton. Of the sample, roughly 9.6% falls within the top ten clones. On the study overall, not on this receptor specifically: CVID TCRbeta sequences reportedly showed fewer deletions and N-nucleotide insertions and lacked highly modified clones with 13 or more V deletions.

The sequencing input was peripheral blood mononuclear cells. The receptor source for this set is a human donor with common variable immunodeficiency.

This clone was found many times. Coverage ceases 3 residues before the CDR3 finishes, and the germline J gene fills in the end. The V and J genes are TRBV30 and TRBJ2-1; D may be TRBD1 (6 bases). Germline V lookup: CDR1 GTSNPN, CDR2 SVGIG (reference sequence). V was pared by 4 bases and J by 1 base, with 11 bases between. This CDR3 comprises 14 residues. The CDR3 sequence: CAWTTGLSYNEQFF. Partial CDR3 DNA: TGTGCCTGGACAACAGGGTTGTCCTACAATGAG. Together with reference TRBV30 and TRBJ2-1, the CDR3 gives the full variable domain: SQTIHQWPATLVQPVGSPLSLECTVEGTSNPNLYWYRQAAGRGLQLLFYSVGIGQISSEVPQNLSASRPQDRQFILSSKKLLLSDSGFYLCAWTTGLSYNEQFFGPGTRLTVL.

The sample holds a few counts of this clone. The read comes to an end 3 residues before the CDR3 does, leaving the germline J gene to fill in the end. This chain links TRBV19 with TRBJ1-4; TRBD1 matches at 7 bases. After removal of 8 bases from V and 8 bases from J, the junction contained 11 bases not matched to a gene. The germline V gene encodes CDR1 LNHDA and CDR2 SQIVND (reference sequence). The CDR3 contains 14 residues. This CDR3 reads CASGRGRGKEKLFF. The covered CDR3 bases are TGTGCCAGTGGCCGGGGCAGGGGGAAGGAAAAA.

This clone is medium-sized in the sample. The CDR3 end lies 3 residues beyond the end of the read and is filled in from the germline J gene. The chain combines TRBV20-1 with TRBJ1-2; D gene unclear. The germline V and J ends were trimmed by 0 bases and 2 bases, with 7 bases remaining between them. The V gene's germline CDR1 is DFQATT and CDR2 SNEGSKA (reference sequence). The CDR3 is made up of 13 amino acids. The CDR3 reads CSARDQVNYGYTF. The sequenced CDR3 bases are TGCAGTGCTAGAGATCAGGTGAACTATGGC.

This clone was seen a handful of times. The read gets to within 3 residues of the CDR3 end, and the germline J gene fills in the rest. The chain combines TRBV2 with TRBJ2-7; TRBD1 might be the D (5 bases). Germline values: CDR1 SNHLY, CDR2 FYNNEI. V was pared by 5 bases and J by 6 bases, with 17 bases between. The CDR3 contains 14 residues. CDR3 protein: CASSTGATPSEQYF. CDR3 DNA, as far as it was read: TGTGCCAGCAGTACAGGAGCCACCCCAAGCGAG.

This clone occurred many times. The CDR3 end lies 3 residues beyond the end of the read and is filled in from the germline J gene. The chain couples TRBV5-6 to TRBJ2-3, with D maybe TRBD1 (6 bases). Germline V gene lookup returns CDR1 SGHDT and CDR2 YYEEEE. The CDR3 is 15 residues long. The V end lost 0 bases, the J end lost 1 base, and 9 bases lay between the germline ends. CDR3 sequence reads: CASSLVPGGTDTQYF. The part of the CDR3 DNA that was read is TGTGCCAGCAGCTTGGTCCCAGGGGGCACAGATACG.

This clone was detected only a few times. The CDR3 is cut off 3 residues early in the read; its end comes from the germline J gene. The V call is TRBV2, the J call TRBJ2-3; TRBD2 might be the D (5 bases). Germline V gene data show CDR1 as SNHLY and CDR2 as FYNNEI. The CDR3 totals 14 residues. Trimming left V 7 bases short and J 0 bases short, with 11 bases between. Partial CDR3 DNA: TGTGCCAGCAAAGCGGATCACAGCACAGATACG. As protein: CASKADHSTDT. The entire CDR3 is CASKADHSTDTQYF.

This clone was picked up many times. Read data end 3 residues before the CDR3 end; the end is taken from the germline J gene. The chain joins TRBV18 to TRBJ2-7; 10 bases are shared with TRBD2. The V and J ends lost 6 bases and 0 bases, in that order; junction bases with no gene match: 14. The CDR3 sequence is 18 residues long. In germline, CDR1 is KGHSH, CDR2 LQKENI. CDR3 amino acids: CASSPIAGGQISSYEQYF. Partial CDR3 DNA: TGTGCCAGCTCGCCAATAGCGGGAGGTCAAATCAGCTCCTACGAG.

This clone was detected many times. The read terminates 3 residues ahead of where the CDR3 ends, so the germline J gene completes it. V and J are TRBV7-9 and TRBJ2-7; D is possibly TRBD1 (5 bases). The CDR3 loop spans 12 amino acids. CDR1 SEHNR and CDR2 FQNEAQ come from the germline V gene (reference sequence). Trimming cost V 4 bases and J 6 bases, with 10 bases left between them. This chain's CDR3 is CASSSDRLEQYF. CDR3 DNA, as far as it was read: TGTGCCAGCAGCTCTGACAGACTCGAG.

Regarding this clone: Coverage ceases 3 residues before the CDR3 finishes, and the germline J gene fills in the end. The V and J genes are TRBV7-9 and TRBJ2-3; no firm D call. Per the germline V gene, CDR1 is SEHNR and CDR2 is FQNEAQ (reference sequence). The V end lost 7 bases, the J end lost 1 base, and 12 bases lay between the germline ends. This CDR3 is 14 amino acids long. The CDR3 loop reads CASKSRSGTDTQYF. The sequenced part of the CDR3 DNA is TGTGCCAGCAAAAGCCGTTCGGGCACAGATACG.

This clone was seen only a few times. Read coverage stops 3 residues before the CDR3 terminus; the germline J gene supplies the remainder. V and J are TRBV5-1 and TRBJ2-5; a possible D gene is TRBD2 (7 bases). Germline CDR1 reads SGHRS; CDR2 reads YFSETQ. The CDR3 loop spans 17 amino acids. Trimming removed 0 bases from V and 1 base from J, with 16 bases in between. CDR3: CASSLARGGGFQETQYF. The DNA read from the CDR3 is TGCGCCAGCAGCTTGGCGAGGGGCGGGGGCTTCCAAGAGACC.

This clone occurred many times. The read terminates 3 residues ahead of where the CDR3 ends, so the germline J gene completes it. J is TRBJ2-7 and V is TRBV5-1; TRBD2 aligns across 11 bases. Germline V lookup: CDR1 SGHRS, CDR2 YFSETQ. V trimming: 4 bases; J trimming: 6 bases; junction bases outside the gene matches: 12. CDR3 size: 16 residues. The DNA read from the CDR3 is TGCGCCAGCAGCCGGACCGGGACTAGCGGAGTGATCGAG. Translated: CASSRTGTSGVIE. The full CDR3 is CASSRTGTSGVIEQYF. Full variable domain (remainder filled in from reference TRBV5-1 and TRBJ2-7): KAGVTQTPRYLIKTRGQQVTLSCSPISGHRSVSWYQQTPGQGLQFLFEYFSETQRNKGNFPGRFSGRQFSNSRSEMNVSTLELGDSALYLCASSRTGTSGVIEQYFGPGTRLTVT.

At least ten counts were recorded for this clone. CDR3 DNA (partial): TGTGCCAGCTCACTACGGGAGCAGGGCCAATACAATGAG. Translated: CASSLREQGQYNE. The CDR3 in full is CASSLREQGQYNEQFF. The chain joins TRBV18 to TRBJ2-1, with D possibly TRBD2 on 6 matching bases. The CDR3 end lies 3 residues beyond the end of the read and is filled in from the germline J gene. This CDR3 spans 16 amino acids. V gave up 4 bases and J gave up 4 bases, with 17 bases separating them. CDR1 is KGHSH and CDR2 is LQKENI in the germline V gene.

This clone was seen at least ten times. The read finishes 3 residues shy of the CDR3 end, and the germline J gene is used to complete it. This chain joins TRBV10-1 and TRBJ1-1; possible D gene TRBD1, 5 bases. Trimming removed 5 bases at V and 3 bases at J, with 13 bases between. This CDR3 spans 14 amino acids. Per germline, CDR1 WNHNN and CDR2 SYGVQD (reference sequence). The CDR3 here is CASSKGVEYTEAFF. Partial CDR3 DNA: TGCGCCAGCAGTAAAGGGGTTGAGTACACTGAA.

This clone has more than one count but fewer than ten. The CDR3 loop reads CASSLGGQPNYGYTF. CDR3 DNA (partial): TGTGCCAGCAGCTTAGGAGGACAGCCTAACTATGGC. J is TRBJ1-2 and V is TRBV7-2, with D possibly TRBD1 on 6 matching bases. Read data end 3 residues before the CDR3 end; the end is taken from the germline J gene. Germline lookup yields CDR1 SGHTA and CDR2 FQGNSA. This CDR3 contains 15 residues. Trimming took 1 base from V and 0 from J, leaving 9 bases between them.

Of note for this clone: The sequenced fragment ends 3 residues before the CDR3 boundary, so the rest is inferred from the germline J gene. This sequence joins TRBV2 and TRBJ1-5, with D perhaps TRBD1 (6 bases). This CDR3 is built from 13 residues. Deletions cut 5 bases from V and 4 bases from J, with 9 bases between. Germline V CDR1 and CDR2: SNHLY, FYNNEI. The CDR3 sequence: CASSQGLNQPQHF. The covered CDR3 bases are TGTGCCAGCAGTCAGGGGTTAAATCAGCCC.

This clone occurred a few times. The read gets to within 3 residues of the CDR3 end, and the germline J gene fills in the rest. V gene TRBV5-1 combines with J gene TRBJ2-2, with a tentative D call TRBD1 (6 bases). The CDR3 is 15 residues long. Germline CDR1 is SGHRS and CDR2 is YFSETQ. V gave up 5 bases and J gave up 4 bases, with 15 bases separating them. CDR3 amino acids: CASRLVIGGTGELFF. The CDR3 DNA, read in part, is TGCGCCAGCAGACTAGTCATAGGGGGCACCGGGGAG.

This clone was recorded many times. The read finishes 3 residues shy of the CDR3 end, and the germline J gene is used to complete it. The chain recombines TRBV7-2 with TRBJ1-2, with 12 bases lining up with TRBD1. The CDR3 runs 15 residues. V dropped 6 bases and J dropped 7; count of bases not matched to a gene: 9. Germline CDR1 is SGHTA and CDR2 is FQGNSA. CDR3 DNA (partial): TGTGCCAGCAGACAACGGGACAGGGGGCCGGGTGGC. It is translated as CASRQRDRGPGG. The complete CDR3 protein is CASRQRDRGPGGYTF.

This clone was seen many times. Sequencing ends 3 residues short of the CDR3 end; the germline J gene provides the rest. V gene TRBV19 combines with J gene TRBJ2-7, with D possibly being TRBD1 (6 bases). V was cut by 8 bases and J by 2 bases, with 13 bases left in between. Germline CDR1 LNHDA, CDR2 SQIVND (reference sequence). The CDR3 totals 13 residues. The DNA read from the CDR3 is TGTGCCAGTGGAACAGGACAGCCCTACGAG. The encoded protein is CASGTGQPYE. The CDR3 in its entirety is CASGTGQPYEQYF.

CDR3 protein: CASSEASVDRDYEQYF. CDR3 bases read: TGTGCCAGCAGTGAAGCCTCCGTTGACAGGGACTACGAG. V is TRBV6-1 and J is TRBJ2-7, with TRBD1 matching over 7 bases. The sequence runs out 3 residues before the end of the CDR3; the remainder is reconstructed from the germline J gene. V shed 0 bases and J 3 bases; nucleotides not matched to a gene: 8. The CDR3 extends over 16 amino acids. Germline CDR1 and CDR2: MNHNS and SASEGT.

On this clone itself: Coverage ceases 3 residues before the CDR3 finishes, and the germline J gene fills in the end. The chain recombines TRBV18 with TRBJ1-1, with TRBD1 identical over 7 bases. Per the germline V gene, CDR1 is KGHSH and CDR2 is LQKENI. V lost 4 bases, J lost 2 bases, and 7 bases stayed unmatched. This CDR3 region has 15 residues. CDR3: CASSQADRPNTEAFF. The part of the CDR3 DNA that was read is TGTGCCAGCTCACAGGCGGACAGGCCCAACACTGAA.

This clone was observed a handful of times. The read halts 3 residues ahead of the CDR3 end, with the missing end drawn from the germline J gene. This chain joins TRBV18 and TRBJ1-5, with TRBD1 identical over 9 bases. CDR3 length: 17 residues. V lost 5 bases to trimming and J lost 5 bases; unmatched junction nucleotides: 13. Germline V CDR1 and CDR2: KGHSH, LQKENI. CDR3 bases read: TGTGCCAGCTCAGCAGAACAGGGGGCGGTAGCTGATCAGCCC. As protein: CASSAEQGAVADQP. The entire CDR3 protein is CASSAEQGAVADQPQHF.

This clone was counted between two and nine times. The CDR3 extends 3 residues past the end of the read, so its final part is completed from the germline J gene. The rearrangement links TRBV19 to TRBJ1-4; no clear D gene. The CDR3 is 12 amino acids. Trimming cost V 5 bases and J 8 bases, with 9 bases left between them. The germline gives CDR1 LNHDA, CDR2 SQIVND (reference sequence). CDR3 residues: CASSSWREKLFF. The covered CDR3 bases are TGTGCCAGTAGTTCCTGGCGGGAAAAA.

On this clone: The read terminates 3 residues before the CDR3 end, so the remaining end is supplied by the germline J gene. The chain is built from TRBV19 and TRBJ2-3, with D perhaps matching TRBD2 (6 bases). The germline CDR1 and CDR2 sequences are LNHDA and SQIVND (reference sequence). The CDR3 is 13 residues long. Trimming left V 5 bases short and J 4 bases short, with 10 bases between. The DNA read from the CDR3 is TGTGCCAGTAGTGGAGGGGCCTCAGATACG. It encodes CASSGGASDT. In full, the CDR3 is CASSGGASDTQYF.

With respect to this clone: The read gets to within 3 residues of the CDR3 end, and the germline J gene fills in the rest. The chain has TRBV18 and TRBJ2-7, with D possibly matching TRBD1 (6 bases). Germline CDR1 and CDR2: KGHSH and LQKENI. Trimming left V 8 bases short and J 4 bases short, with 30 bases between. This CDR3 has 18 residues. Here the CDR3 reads CASPSPSAHHRVRYEQYF. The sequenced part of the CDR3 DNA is TGTGCCAGCCCGTCACCCTCAGCTCACCACAGGGTACGGTACGAG.

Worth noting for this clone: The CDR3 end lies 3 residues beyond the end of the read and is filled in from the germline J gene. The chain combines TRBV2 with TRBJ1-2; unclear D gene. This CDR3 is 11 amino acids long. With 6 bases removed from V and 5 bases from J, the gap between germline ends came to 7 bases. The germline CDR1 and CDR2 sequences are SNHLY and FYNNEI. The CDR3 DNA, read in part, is TGTGCCAGCAGAGTCGGTTATGGC. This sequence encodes CASRVGYG. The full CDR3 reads CASRVGYGYTF. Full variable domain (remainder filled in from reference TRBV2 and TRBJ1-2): EPEVTQTPSHQVTQMGQEVILRCVPISNHLYFYWYRQILGQKVEFLVSFYNNEISEKSEIFDDQFSVERPDGSNFTLKIRSTKLEDSAMYFCASRVGYGYTFGSGTRLTVV.

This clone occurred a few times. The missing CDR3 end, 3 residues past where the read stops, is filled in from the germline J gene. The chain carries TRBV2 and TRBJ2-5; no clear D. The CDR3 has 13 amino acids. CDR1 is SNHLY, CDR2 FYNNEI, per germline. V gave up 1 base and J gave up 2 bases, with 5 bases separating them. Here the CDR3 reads CASSEDGQETQYF. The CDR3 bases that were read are TGTGCCAGCAGTGAAGACGGGCAAGAGACC.

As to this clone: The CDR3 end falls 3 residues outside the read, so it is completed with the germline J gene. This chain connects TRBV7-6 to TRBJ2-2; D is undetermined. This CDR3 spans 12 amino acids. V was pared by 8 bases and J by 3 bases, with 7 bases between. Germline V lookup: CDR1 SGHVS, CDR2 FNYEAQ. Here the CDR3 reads CASAIYTGELFF. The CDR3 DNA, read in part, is TGTGCCAGCGCGATTTACACCGGGGAG.

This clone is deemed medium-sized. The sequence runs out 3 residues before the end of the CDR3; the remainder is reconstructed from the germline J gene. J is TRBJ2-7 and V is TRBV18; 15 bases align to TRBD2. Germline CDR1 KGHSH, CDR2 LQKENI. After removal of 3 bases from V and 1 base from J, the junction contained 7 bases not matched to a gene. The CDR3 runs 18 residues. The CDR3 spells CASSPLGLAGGLSYEQYF. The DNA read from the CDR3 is TGTGCCAGCTCACCCCTGGGACTAGCGGGAGGTTTATCCTACGAG. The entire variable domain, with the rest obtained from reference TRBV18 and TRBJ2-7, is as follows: NAGVMQNPRHLVRRRGQEARLRCSPMKGHSHVYWYRQLPEEGLKFMVYLQKENIIDESGMPKERFSAEFPKEGPSILRIQQVVRGDSAAYFCASSPLGLAGGLSYEQYFGPGTRLTVT.

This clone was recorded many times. The CDR3 sequence: CAWSGRLAGGPSYNEQFF. The part of the CDR3 DNA that was read is TGTGCCTGGAGTGGACGACTAGCGGGAGGCCCTTCCTACAATGAG. The J gene is TRBJ2-1, the V gene TRBV30; 13 bases are shared with TRBD2. The CDR3 end is not reached by the read, which stops 3 residues before it; the germline J gene fills it in. Trimming removed 1 base from V and 1 base from J; junction bases left unmatched: 7. Germline values: CDR1 GTSNPN, CDR2 SVGIG (reference sequence). The CDR3 extends over 18 amino acids.

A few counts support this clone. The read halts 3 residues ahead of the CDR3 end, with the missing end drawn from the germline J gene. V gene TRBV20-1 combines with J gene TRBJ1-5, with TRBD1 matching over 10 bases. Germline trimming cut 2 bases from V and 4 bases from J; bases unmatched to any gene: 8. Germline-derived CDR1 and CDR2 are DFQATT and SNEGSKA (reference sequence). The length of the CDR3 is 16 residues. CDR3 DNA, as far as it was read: TGCAGTGCTAGACCCGACAGGGGGCGAAAGAATCAGCCC. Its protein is CSARPDRGRKNQP. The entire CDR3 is CSARPDRGRKNQPQHF.

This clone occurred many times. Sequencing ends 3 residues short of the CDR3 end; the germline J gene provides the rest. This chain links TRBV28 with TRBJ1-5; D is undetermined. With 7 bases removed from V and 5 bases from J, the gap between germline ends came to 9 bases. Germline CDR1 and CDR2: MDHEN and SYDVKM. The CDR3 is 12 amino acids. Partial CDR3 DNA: TGTGCCAGCACACAAGTTCATCAGCCC. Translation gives CASTQVHQP. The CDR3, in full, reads CASTQVHQPQHF.

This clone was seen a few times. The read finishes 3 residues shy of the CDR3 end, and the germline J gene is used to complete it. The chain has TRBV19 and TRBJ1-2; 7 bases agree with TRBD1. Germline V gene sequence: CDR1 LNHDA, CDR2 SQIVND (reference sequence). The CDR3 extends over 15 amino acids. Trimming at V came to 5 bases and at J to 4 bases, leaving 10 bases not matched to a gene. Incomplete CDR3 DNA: TGTGCCAGTAGTCCAGACAGGGTCGAGGGCTATGGC. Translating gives CASSPDRVEGYG. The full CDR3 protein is CASSPDRVEGYGYTF.